The 28 T cell receptor beta chains given below trace back to one sample, sequenced in a study of shared clonotypes between healthy human individuals. Measured with immunoSEQ multiplex PCR; TCRdb has only the in-frame clones, and not every one. The sample holds around 700,000 clones; 72% are singletons and the top ten take 1.8%. Specimen: memory CD4+ T cells sorted from blood. Subset described: CD45RA-negative fraction. The receptors were sampled from a woman in her twenties or thirties in good health.

This chain connects TRBV4-1 to TRBJ2-2, with 14 bases fitting TRBD2. The length of the CDR3 is 18 residues. V shed 3 bases and J 7 bases; nucleotides not matched to a gene: 10. Per germline, CDR1 MGHRA and CDR2 YSYEKL. DNA of the CDR3: TGCGCCAGCAGCCAGAGGAGACTAGCGGGAGGGCCTAGCGGGGAGCTGTTTTTT. Translated: CASSQRRLAGGPSGELFF.

V gene TRBV27 combines with J gene TRBJ1-2, with D maybe TRBD1 (6 bases). Germline CDR1 MNHEY, CDR2 SMNVEV (reference sequence). Trimming took 5 bases from V and 0 from J, leaving 10 bases between them. The CDR3 is made up of 14 amino acids. The CDR3 DNA is TGTGCCAGCAGTCAGGGGCGCGCTAACTATGGCTACACCTTC. This codes for CASSQGRANYGYTF.

The chain joins TRBV18 to TRBJ2-5, with D possibly TRBD1 on 6 matching bases. The CDR3 is 15 amino acids. Germline V gene sequence: CDR1 KGHSH, CDR2 LQKENI. Trimming stripped 1 base from V and 5 bases from J, with 14 bases between. In nucleotides, the CDR3 is TGTGCCAGCTCACCACTCGCGGCAGGGGCCGAGACCCAGTACTTC. Translated, it gives CASSPLAAGAETQYF.

This clone is a singleton in its sample. This sequence joins TRBV9 and TRBJ1-1; 7 nucleotides align to TRBD1. Germline CDR1 reads SGDLS; CDR2 reads YYNGEE. V lost 4 bases, J lost 6 bases, and 12 bases stayed unmatched. This CDR3 comprises 15 residues. The chain's CDR3 is CASSTSIQGRSEAFF. The CDR3 bases are TGTGCCAGCAGCACGAGCATACAGGGGAGATCTGAAGCTTTCTTT.

This chain links TRBV9 with TRBJ2-5, with unresolved D. CDR1 is SGDLS and CDR2 is YYNGEE in the germline V gene. This CDR3 is built from 15 residues. Trimming cost V 0 bases and J 1 base, with 10 bases left between them. CDR3 sequence reads: CASSVGDLLQETQYF. The CDR3 coding sequence is TGTGCCAGCAGCGTAGGGGATCTTCTCCAAGAGACCCAGTACTTC.

This clone was seen more than once but under ten times. The rearrangement uses TRBV27 and TRBJ2-3; 8 positions agree with TRBD2. With V trimmed by 8 bases and J by 0 bases, 7 bases remained unmatched. CDR1 is MNHEY and CDR2 is SMNVEV in the germline V gene (reference sequence). This CDR3 has 15 residues. CDR3 coding DNA: TGTGCCAGCGGAATACTAGCGGCTAGCACAGATACGCAGTATTTT. Protein sequence: CASGILAASTDTQYF.

In its sample, this clone was seen once. The chain has TRBV28 and TRBJ2-1; a possible D gene is TRBD2 (5 bases). The CDR3 is 15 amino acids. The germline CDR1 and CDR2 sequences are MDHEN and SYDVKM. Trimming stripped 6 bases from V and 4 bases from J, with 16 bases between. The CDR3 sequence: CASSPWLEAYNEQFF. As DNA, the CDR3 is TGTGCCAGCAGCCCATGGTTGGAGGCATACAATGAGCAGTTCTTC.

The chain is built from TRBV19 and TRBJ2-2; 8 bases are shared with TRBD1. The J segment lost 3 bases and the V segment lost 4 bases, leaving 4 bases of the junction unmatched. The germline gives CDR1 LNHDA, CDR2 SQIVND (reference sequence). There are 15 residues in the CDR3. CDR3 sequence reads: CASSKGQVYTGELFF. Written as DNA, the CDR3 is TGTGCCAGTAGTAAGGGACAGGTTTACACCGGGGAGCTGTTTTTT. Full variable domain (outside the CDR3, taken from reference TRBV19 and TRBJ2-2): DGGITQSPKYLFRKEGQNVTLSCEQNLNHDAMYWYRQDPGQGLRLIYYSQIVNDFQKGDIAEGYSVSREKKESFPLTVTSAQKNPTAFYLCASSKGQVYTGELFFGEGSRLTVL.

The chain couples TRBV10-2 to TRBJ2-1; no reliable D call. CDR1 and CDR2 (germline): WSHSY, SAAADI. Trimming cost V 10 bases and J 0 bases, with 16 bases left between them. This CDR3 contains 15 residues. The CDR3 region has the DNA TGCGCCACCGGGCGCGCTGACCTCTCCTACAATGAGCAGTTCTTC. It codes for CATGRADLSYNEQFF.

This chain uses TRBV5-6 with TRBJ2-7; 11 nucleotides align to TRBD2. Trimming cost V 1 base and J 6 bases; bases outside gene matches: 0. CDR1 is SGHDT, CDR2 YYEEEE, per germline. The CDR3 length is 13 residues. The CDR3 is CASSLTSGSEQYF. CDR3 sequence (DNA): TGTGCCAGCAGCTTGACTAGCGGGAGCGAGCAGTACTTC. The entire variable domain, with the rest obtained from reference TRBV5-6 and TRBJ2-7, is as follows: DAGVTQSPTHLIKTRGQQVTLRCSPKSGHDTVSWYQQALGQGPQFIFQYYEEEERQRGNFPDRFSGHQFPNYSSELNVNALLLGDSALYLCASSLTSGSEQYFGPGTRLTVT.

V gene TRBV5-4 combines with J gene TRBJ2-7; tentatively, D is TRBD1 (6 bases). The CDR3 has 13 amino acids. V was shortened by 3 bases and J by 7 bases, with 14 bases between the two germline ends. Germline V gene lookup returns CDR1 SGHNT and CDR2 YYREEE (reference sequence). CDR3 loop: CASSSRQDKEQYF. The CDR3 DNA reads as TGTGCCAGCAGCTCTAGACAGGATAAGGAGCAGTACTTC.

This sequence joins TRBV28 and TRBJ2-1, with 14 positions matching TRBD2. Germline assignment: CDR1 MDHEN and CDR2 SYDVKM. The CDR3 spans 17 residues. The trim removed 1 base at V and 7 bases at J, leaving 6 bases unmatched. CDR3 DNA sequence: TGTGCCAGCAGTTTATACGAGGGACTAGCGGGAGTAAATGAGCAGTTCTTC. It yields the protein CASSLYEGLAGVNEQFF.

This sequence joins TRBV5-5 and TRBJ1-5, with no clear D. The germline gives CDR1 SGHKS, CDR2 YYEKEE (reference sequence). This CDR3 comprises 15 residues. The germline V and J ends were trimmed by 2 bases and 0 bases, with 9 bases remaining between them. The CDR3, as DNA: TGTGCCAGCAGCTTTTGGTTGAGTAGCAATCAGCCCCAGCATTTT. Protein product: CASSFWLSSNQPQHF.

This chain links TRBV7-3 with TRBJ2-5; TRBD1 is a possible D gene (6 bases). The CDR3 runs 17 residues. The V end was cut by 1 base, the J end by 5 bases, with 20 bases between. CDR1 SGHTA and CDR2 FQGTGA come from the germline V gene. In DNA form, the CDR3 reads TGTGCCAGCAGCTTAAAGGCAGGGCGGTACAGGGAGGAGACCCAGTACTTC. This codes for CASSLKAGRYREETQYF.

This CDR3 reads CASRNPGGDEQYF. For the CDR3, the DNA is TGTGCCAGCAGGAATCCTGGGGGGGACGAGCAGTACTTC. The chain has TRBV6-1 and TRBJ2-7; 7 positions match TRBD2. Per germline, CDR1 MNHNS and CDR2 SASEGT. J gave up 5 bases and V 6 bases, and 7 bases lay outside the gene matches. The length of the CDR3 is 13 residues.

The J gene is TRBJ2-7, the V gene TRBV11-2; 7 bases line up with TRBD2. Germline-derived CDR1 and CDR2 are SGHAT and FQNNGV. The CDR3 covers 15 residues. V gave up 2 bases and J gave up 0 bases; unmatched junction bases: 4. CDR3 sequence: CASSLTGRSSYEQYF. The CDR3 coding sequence is TGTGCCAGCAGCTTAACCGGGAGGAGCTCCTACGAGCAGTACTTC.

The J gene is TRBJ2-5, the V gene TRBV27, with 11 bases identical to TRBD2. The V segment lost 5 bases and the J segment 4 bases; nucleotides outside the gene matches: 18. The germline gives CDR1 MNHEY, CDR2 SMNVEV (reference sequence). This CDR3 contains 19 residues. The CDR3 DNA is TGTGCCAGCAGTACCACTCCGGGACTAGCGGCCCTCCTCCGAGAGACCCAGTACTTC. It specifies CASSTTPGLAALLRETQYF.

V gene TRBV15 combines with J gene TRBJ1-6; D unresolved. The CDR3 loop spans 15 amino acids. CDR1 is LNHNV, CDR2 YYDKDF, per germline (reference sequence). Trimming removed 0 bases from V and 5 bases from J, with 8 bases in between. This CDR3 is CATSREYRNNSPLHF. Here the CDR3 DNA reads TGTGCCACCAGCAGAGAATACAGAAATAATTCACCCCTCCACTTT.

This clone was counted only a few times. The CDR3 is CASRTTSGMYEQYF. CDR3 in DNA: TGTGCCAGCAGGACGACTAGCGGGATGTACGAGCAGTACTTC. The chain links TRBV7-9 to TRBJ2-7, with 11 bases aligning to TRBD2. This CDR3 region has 14 residues. With V trimmed by 6 bases and J by 4 bases, 5 bases remained unmatched. Germline V gene data show CDR1 as SEHNR and CDR2 as FQNEAQ (reference sequence).

This chain connects TRBV5-6 to TRBJ2-5, with TRBD2 identical over 11 bases. J gave up 5 bases and V 1 base, and 10 bases lay outside the gene matches. Germline V CDR1 and CDR2: SGHDT, YYEEEE. This CDR3 region has 17 residues. CDR3 sequence reads: CASSLLIAGGPKETQYF. The DNA of the CDR3 is TGTGCCAGCAGCTTGCTGATAGCGGGAGGGCCAAAGGAGACCCAGTACTTC.

This chain uses TRBV6-1 with TRBJ1-2; D unresolved. V lost 1 base to trimming and J lost 8 bases, with 11 bases between them. Germline CDR1 and CDR2: MNHNS and SASEGT. The CDR3 runs to 13 residues. This chain's CDR3 is CASSEGWTFGYTF. The CDR3 coding sequence is TGTGCCAGCAGTGAAGGGTGGACGTTCGGCTACACCTTC.

The rearrangement uses TRBV6-1 and TRBJ1-2; perhaps TRBD1 as D (5 bases). The V and J ends lost 0 bases and 1 base respectively, with 15 bases between them. The germline CDR1 and CDR2 sequences are MNHNS and SASEGT. The CDR3 runs 17 residues. As DNA, the CDR3 is TGTGCCAGCAGTGAAGCGGGGCAGACTGGTTTTAACTATGGCTACACCTTC. This codes for CASSEAGQTGFNYGYTF.

The chain employs TRBV11-2 and TRBJ2-6; D ambiguous. CDR1 is SGHAT, CDR2 FQNNGV, per germline. Between the trimmed V and J ends, which lost 5 bases and 0 bases, there was a span of 8 bases. The CDR3 is 15 amino acids. The CDR3 spells CASSRDFSGANVLTF. In DNA form, the CDR3 reads TGTGCCAGCAGCCGAGACTTCTCTGGGGCCAACGTCCTGACTTTC.

This clone was detected only a few times. This chain connects TRBV5-4 to TRBJ2-1, with 9 bases fitting TRBD1. Germline-derived CDR1 and CDR2 are SGHNT and YYREEE (reference sequence). V lost 5 bases to trimming and J lost 10 bases; unmatched junction nucleotides: 4. This CDR3 has 12 amino acids. CDR3 in amino acids: CASRDRGGEQFF. The CDR3, as DNA: TGTGCCAGCAGGGACAGGGGAGGCGAGCAGTTCTTC.

The sample holds a few counts of this clone. Other DNA sequences in the same sample also yield this CDR3. The genes are TRBV5-1 and TRBJ2-5; D might be TRBD1 (5 bases). V lost 2 bases and J lost 3, with 11 bases in between. Looked up from germline, CDR1 is SGHRS and CDR2 is YFSETQ. The CDR3 is 14 residues long. The DNA for the CDR3 is TGCGCCAGCAGCTTCCAGGGTGGGAAAGAGACCCAGTACTTC. Translation gives CASSFQGGKETQYF.

The V gene is TRBV28, the J gene TRBJ2-7, with D hard to call. Germline CDR1 reads MDHEN; CDR2 reads SYDVKM. CDR3 length: 11 residues. V lost 3 bases and J 5 bases, leaving 5 bases between the germline ends. The CDR3 region is CASSLKDEQYF. CDR3 in DNA: TGTGCCAGCAGTTTGAAGGACGAGCAGTACTTC.

The rearrangement uses TRBV29-1 and TRBJ2-2; 7 bases fit TRBD2. Germline V gives CDR1 SQVTM, CDR2 ANQGSEA. With 1 base clipped from V and 5 bases from J, the junction kept 7 bases outside the gene matches. The CDR3 covers 15 residues. The CDR3 sequence is CSVEGSLGGTGELFF. CDR3 sequence (DNA): TGCAGCGTTGAAGGTTCTCTGGGGGGGACCGGGGAGCTGTTTTTT.

This chain links TRBV5-1 with TRBJ2-2; no firm D call. The CDR3 covers 17 residues. The V end lost 4 bases, the J end lost 0 bases, and 16 bases lay between the germline ends. The germline gives CDR1 SGHRS, CDR2 YFSETQ. This CDR3 reads CASSLALRLANTGELFF. CDR3 DNA: TGCGCCAGCAGCCTCGCATTAAGGCTCGCGAACACCGGGGAGCTGTTTTTT.